This record looks at one T cell receptor beta chain sequence and its context. Its antigen is not known. V shed 2 bases, J shed 3 bases, and the junction held 4 bases outside the gene matches. The CDR3 sequence is 14 residues long. The germline CDR1 and CDR2 sequences are MNHEY and SVGAGI. The sample is drawn from a study of Ad26.COV2.S vaccination and SARS-CoV-2 variants. About the research overall: Ad26.COV2.S was injected intramuscularly once or twice, 56 days apart.

Study-wide findings and caveats: Estimates derived from TCR breadth and depth analyses may have underestimated total T cell responses.

As to treatment: roughly 19 received Ad26.COV2.S at low or high dose, single or two shots; 5 received placebo; per-sample allocation not given. Day 63 after the first vaccine or placebo injection was the time point for sampling. The shot given was an Ad26 vector that makes Wuhan-strain SARS-CoV-2 spike. The protocol was immunoSEQ multiplex PCR, while the TCRdb copy is restricted to in-frame clones and leaves out a portion. Found here are about 320,000 clones, over 80% of them singletons; the top ten hold 2.1%. The receptor's source is a person between 18 and 59 years old who received the Ad26.COV2.S COVID-19 vaccine or a placebo. The chain links TRBV6-5 to TRBJ2-7; 7 bases align to TRBD2. The sequenced sample was peripheral blood, obtained in a trial of Ad26.COV2.S vaccine versus placebo. Here the CDR3 DNA reads TGTGCCAGCAGTTACAGGGAGGGTAACTACGAGCAGTACTTC. It codes for CASSYREGNYEQYF.